This T cell receptor beta chain was observed in a study of T-cell memory formation after mild COVID-19. Turning to the study itself: Largely donor-specific TCR clusters were found.

Germline V gene sequence: CDR1 SEHNR, CDR2 FQNEAQ (reference sequence). The V end lost 5 bases, the J end lost 5 bases, and 18 bases lay between the germline ends. This CDR3 contains 15 residues. TCRdb fed the 5' RACE reads into MiXCR, producing one record per CDR3 protein. The sample includes 400,000 to 500,000 distinct CDR3 sequences, 15% to 20% seen only once; the top ten take about 8.1%. This sequence joins TRBV7-9 and TRBJ2-5; TRBD1 is a possible D gene (6 bases). Sequencing input: PBMCs or a T cell subset sorted from them (not recorded which). The source is an adult woman who had mild COVID-19 (a few samples of this study predate the infection). Cell type and time point are not known. CDR3 in amino acids: CASSRRQERGETQYF. In DNA form, the CDR3 reads TGTGCCAGCAGCCGGAGACAGGAGAGGGGGGAGACCCAGTACTTC.